This entry is about one T cell receptor beta chain. Germline V gene data show CDR1 as SNHLY and CDR2 as FYNNEI. The CDR3 covers 13 residues. V lost 8 bases and J lost 1, with 11 bases in between. Here immunoSEQ multiplex PCR was the method, and the copy in TCRdb shows in-frame clones only, minus some. The repertoire consists of 100,000 to 150,000 clones, with over 75% occurring once and the leading ten covering about 3.6%. This sample was included in a study of blood T cell repertoires in COVID-19. The gene calls are TRBV2 and TRBJ1-1; the D is unclear. This receptor was taken from a woman aged 55-69 years with acute or convalescent COVID-19. Sequenced input: peripheral blood. CDR3 sequence reads: CASGRTGNTEAFF. The DNA for the CDR3 is TGTGCCAGCGGAAGGACTGGGAACACTGAAGCTTTCTTT.